This T cell receptor beta chain was identified during a study of T cell clusters in autoimmune cytopenias (dated by TCRdb to between 2019 and 2020). Background on the whole study: Healthy donor controls had a mean age of approximately 56 years and a median age of roughly 59 years, with about 55% of the 43 female. A median TRB sequencing depth of approximately 50,000 reads per sample was reached, and a median of around 2,000 distinct TRB clonotypes per sample was obtained. Peripheral blood TRB and IGH repertoires were sequenced in autoimmune cytopenia patients at active disease and during treatment follow-up, alongside healthy, CLL and autoimmune hepatitis controls. The goal of the study was to determine whether autoimmune cytopenia patients have a disease-specific immune repertoire signature that could serve as a blood-based biomarker. For primary cytopenia, the controls were about two dozen age-matched healthy donors, and for secondary cytopenia, the controls were over eleven age-matched CLL patients. Autoimmune hepatitis repertoires were compared with those of 20 to 25 age- and sex-matched healthy donors.

This clonotype is medium-sized (0.01 to 0.1%), judged from its frequency; no count is recorded. Its antigen remains unidentified. The CDR3 runs 15 amino acids, cysteine and phenylalanine included. No coding sequence is recorded. In the germline V gene (reference sequence), CDR1 corresponds to LNHDA and CDR2 to SQIVND. Each sample's TRB amplification started from approximately 240 ng of peripheral blood genomic DNA, which corresponds to approximately 37,500 genome equivalents. TRB rearrangements were amplified by multiplex PCR following a touch-down protocol, with the TRB-A and TRB-B primer pools mixed in one tube. Illumina adapters and sample indices were attached to the amplicons through two consecutive PCR reactions using Phusion HS II polymerase. The amplicons were gel-purified using the NucleoSpin Gel and PCR Clean-up kit, after which quantification was performed by Qubit and quality was checked on an Agilent 2100 Bioanalyzer. Sequencing of the libraries was performed on an Illumina MiSeq with 600-cycle, single-indexed, paired-end runs. Processing in the source paper ran as follows. Alignment and assembly of TRB reads were performed with MiXCR version 2.1.12 and the default MiXCR reference library. A clone was defined by each unique CDR3 nucleotide sequence, and analysis was restricted to productive sequences with at least two reads. To assess repertoire diversity, an R script computed alpha-parameterized diversity profiles (alpha 0 to 5), which included the Shannon (alpha 1) and Simpson (alpha 2) indices. Combinatorial TRB VJ usage was calculated with the tcR package and was compared between cohorts by principal component analysis performed with ade4. GLIPH was used to cluster TCRbeta CDR3s in pairs of cohorts matched for age and read depth, and a Wilcoxon test was used to compare cluster frequencies. With the reads reprocessed by TCRdb, a single entry stands for each CDR3 protein sequence and no DNA is reported. The V and J calls were determined by TCRdb, not by the authors. This sample's clone table shows about 7,300 distinct CDR3 sequences. Clones ranked in the top ten supply 25% to 35% of the sample.

The investigation overall reported the following: The GLIPH analysis suggested a lack of physiological T cell clusters in primary autoimmune cytopenia patients, since around 56 clusters were exclusive to healthy donors whereas under 20 were exclusive to patients. Roughly 2.9-fold more exclusive TRB clusters were observed in healthy donors than in active autoimmune hepatitis patients, consistent with an autoimmunity-wide signature. Shifts in the TRB repertoire, including less even repertoires in secondary cytopenia and CLL, were mostly a reflection of lymphoma bias and not of autoimmunity. In the comparison of secondary cytopenia with CLL, the cluster-lack signature was not observed, apparently because the dominant lymphoma-associated repertoire masked the signature. The T cell clusters were defined only in silico, and the functional role of the clusters still needed to be validated experimentally.

Another study also made use of these data, one on T cell repertoires in aging, cancer and after chemotherapy. The second study also describes: The donors fell into six age groups ranging from 30 or younger to 70 or older, and each group had at least three individuals. Healthy donor control TCR repertoires were recorded over several months to years and showed clear clonal overlap across re-sampling. Approximately 8.4 million TCR reads were contained in the full dataset. Compared with age-matched healthy donors, untreated patients with either hematological or solid cancers had significantly lower TCR diversity in the blood along with higher clonality. Declining TCR diversity with age in healthy donors was mainly explained by loss of richness; in cancer patients, loss of evenness also contributed. Median generation probability increased over the chemotherapy interval in both cancer cohorts, suggesting repertoire reconstitution through rebound thymic output. The authors noted that the repertoire data do not allow conclusions about immunological memory after chemotherapy. The study profiled peripheral blood TCR beta repertoires from healthy donors and cancer patients to examine immunoaging and T cell reconstitution after chemotherapy. A cohort of under 250 cancer patients (around 94 with hematological and around 130 with solid cancers) was assembled, and 95 healthy donors were included as a reference group. MiXCR versions 2.12 and 3.0.5 were used to process the TRB sequences. Repertoire metrics included Shannon diversity, evenness, clonality (one minus evenness), and alpha-parameterized diversity profiles from alpha 0 to 5. Generation probabilities of clones in paired pre- and post-chemotherapy samples were computed with the IGoR algorithm.

Input material: peripheral blood. Rearrangement joined TRBV19 to TRBJ2-1; TCRdb names TRBD2, which stays unverified in the absence of DNA. The source of this sequence is a human donor in good health. CDR3 reads: CASSITSGAYNEQFF.